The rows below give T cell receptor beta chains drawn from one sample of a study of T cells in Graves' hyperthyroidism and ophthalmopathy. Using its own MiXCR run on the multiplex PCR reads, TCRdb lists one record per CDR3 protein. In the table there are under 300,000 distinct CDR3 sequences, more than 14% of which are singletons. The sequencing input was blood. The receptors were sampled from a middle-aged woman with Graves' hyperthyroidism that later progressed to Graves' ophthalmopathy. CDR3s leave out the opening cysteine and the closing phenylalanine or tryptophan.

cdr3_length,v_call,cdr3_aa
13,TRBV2,ASRRSSGPTYEQY
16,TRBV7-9,ASSSLPLTMSVDYGYT
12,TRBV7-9,ASSPSLNTGELF
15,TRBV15,ATSRDGTGLAKNIQY
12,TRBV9,ASSPLGPGGEQY
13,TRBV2,ASSELGLAGGEQY
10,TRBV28,ASSSPLQPQH
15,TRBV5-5,ASSFFVGGARTGELF
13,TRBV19,ASSPGHNSYNEQF
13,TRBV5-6,ASSFPSGPYNEQF
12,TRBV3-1,ASSQFQTTDTQY
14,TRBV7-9,ASSLARSGAYNEQF
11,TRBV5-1,ASSLDPRLEQY
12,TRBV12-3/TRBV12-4,ASSLSSGSITQY
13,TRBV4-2,ASRSRREATDTQY